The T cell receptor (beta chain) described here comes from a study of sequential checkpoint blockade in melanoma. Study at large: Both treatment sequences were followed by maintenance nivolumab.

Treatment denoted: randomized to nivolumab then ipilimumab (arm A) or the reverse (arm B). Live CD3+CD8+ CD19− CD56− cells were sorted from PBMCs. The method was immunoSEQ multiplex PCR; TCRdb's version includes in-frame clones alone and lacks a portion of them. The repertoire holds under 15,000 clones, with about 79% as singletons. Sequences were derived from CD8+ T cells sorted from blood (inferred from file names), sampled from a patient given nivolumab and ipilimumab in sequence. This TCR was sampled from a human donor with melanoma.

The CDR3 is CASFPGGGKEDTQYF. CDR3 nucleotides: TGTGCCAGTTTTCCTGGCGGGGGGAAGGAAGATACGCAGTATTTT. The chain combines TRBV19 with TRBJ2-3, with 8 nucleotides matching TRBD2. V was clipped by 8 bases and J by 5 bases; unmatched bases: 12. This CDR3 contains 15 residues. CDR1 and CDR2 (germline): LNHDA, SQIVND (reference sequence). Full variable domain (missing parts from reference TRBV19 and TRBJ2-3): DGGITQSPKYLFRKEGQNVTLSCEQNLNHDAMYWYRQDPGQGLRLIYYSQIVNDFQKGDIAEGYSVSREKKESFPLTVTSAQKNPTAFYLCASFPGGGKEDTQYFGPGTRLTVL.